This T cell receptor (beta chain) was documented in a study of blood T cell repertoires in COVID-19. For the study at large: PBMCs, B-cell-depleted T cells, or T cells were the source of the cDNA or gDNA that made up the material.

CDR3 length: 11 residues. CDR1 DFQATT and CDR2 SNEGSKA come from the germline V gene (reference sequence). The ends were cut back, 6 bases at V and 2 bases at J, with 8 bases in the middle. This clone was found a few times. The protocol was immunoSEQ multiplex PCR, while the TCRdb copy is restricted to in-frame clones and leaves out a portion. The table shows about 160,000 clones, with about 87% occurring only once. The chain is built from TRBV20-1 and TRBJ2-7; no definite D call. The clonotype was recovered from an older woman who had recovered from COVID-19. The sequenced sample was peripheral blood. The CDR3 DNA reads TGCAGTGCAGCAAGAACCTACGAGCAGTACTTC. Its translation is CSAARTYEQYF.